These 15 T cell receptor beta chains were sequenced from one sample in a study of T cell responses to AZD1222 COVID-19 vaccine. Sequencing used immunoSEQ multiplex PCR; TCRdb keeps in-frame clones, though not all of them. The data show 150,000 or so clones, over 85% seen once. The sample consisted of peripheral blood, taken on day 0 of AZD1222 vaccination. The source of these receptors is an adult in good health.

The CDR3 DNA sequence: TGTGCCAGCAGCTTAACCGGGACTTCCTACGGGGAGACCCAGTACTTC. Its protein is CASSLTGTSYGETQYF. The chain uses TRBV7-9 and TRBJ2-7; possibly TRBD2 for D (6 bases). The J call is doubtful: the DNA matches TRBJ2-5 better. CDR3 length: 16 residues. Germline CDR1 and CDR2: SEHNR and FQNEAQ (reference sequence).

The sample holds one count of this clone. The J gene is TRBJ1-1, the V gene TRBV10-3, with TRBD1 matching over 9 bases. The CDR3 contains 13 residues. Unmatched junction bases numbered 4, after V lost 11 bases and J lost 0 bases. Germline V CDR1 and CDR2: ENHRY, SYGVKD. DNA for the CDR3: TGTGCCTCCAGGACAGGGGTGAACACTGAAGCTTTCTTT. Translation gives CASRTGVNTEAFF.

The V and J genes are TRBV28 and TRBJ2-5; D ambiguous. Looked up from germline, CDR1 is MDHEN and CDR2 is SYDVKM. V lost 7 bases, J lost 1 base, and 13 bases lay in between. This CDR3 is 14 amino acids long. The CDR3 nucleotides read TGTGCCAGCACTCCCGGATCGAGCCAAGAGACCCAGTACTTC. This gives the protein CASTPGSSQETQYF.

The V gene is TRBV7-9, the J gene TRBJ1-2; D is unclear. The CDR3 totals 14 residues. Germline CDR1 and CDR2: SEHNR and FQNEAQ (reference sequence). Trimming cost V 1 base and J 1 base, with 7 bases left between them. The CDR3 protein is CASSLVPGNYGYTF. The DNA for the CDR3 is TGTGCCAGCAGCTTAGTCCCCGGTAACTATGGCTACACCTTC.

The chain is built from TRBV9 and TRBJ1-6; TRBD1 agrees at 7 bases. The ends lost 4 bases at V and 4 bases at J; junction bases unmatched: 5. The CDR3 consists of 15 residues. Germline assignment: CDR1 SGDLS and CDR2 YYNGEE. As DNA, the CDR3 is TGTGCCAGCAGCACCAGGGGGGGGTATAATTCACCCCTCCACTTT. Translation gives CASSTRGGYNSPLHF.

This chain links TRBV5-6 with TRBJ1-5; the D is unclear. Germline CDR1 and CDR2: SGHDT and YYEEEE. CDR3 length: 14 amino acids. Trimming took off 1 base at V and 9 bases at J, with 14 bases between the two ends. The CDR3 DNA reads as TGTGCCAGCAGCTTGTCCGGGAATTACCTGCCCCAGCATTTT. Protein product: CASSLSGNYLPQHF.

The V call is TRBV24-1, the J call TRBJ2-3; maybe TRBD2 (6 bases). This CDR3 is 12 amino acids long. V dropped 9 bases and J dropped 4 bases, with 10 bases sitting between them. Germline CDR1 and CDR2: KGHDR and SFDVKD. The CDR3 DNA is TGTGCCACCGGGACTCCCCCAGATACGCAGTATTTT. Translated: CATGTPPDTQYF.

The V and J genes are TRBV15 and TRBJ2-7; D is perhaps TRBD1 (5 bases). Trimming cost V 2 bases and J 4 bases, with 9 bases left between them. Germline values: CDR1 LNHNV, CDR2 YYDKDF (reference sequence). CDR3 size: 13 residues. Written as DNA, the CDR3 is TGTGCCACCAGCAGACAGGGAAGGTACGAGCAGTACTTC. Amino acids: CATSRQGRYEQYF.

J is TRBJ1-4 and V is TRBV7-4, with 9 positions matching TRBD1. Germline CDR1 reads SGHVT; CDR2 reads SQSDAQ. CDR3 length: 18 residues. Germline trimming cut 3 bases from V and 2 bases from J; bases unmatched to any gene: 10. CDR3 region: CASSFLTGGFLTNEKLFF. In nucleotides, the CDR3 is TGTGCCAGCAGCTTTCTTACAGGGGGCTTTTTGACTAATGAAAAACTGTTTTTT.

CDR3 sequence: CASSLGRGRDKNIQYF. In DNA form, the CDR3 reads TGTGCCAGCAGCTTAGGTAGGGGAAGGGACAAAAACATTCAGTACTTC. V gene TRBV7-8 combines with J gene TRBJ2-4; D possibly corresponds to TRBD1 (5 bases). Trimming pared 1 base from V and 3 bases from J, leaving 13 bases between. Germline V gene data show CDR1 as SGHVS and CDR2 as FQNEAQ. CDR3 size: 16 residues.

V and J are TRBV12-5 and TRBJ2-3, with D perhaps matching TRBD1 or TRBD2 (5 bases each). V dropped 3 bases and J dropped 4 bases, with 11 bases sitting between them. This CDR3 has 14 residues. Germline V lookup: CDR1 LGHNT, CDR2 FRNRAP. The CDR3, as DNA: TGTGCTAGTGGTTTCTCCAGGGACCCAGATACGCAGTATTTT. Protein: CASGFSRDPDTQYF.

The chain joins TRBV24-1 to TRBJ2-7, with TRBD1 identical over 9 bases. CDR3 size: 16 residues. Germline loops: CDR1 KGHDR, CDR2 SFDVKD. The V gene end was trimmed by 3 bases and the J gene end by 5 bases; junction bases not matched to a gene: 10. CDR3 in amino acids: CATSDLTGTGINEQYF. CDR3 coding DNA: TGTGCCACCAGTGATCTTACCGGGACAGGGATCAACGAGCAGTACTTC.

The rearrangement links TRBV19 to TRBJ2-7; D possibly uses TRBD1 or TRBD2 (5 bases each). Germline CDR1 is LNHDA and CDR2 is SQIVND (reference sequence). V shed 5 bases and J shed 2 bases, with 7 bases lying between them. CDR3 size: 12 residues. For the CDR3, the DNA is TGTGCCAGTAGTCGAGGGGCCTACGAGCAGTACTTC. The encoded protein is CASSRGAYEQYF.

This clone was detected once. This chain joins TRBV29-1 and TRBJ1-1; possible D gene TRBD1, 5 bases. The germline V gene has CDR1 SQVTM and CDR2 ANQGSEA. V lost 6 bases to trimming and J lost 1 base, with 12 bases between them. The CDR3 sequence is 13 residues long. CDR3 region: CSVRRDENTEAFF. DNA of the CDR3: TGCAGCGTACGCAGGGACGAGAACACTGAAGCTTTCTTT. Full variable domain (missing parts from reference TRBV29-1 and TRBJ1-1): SAVISQKPSRDICQRGTSLTIQCQVDSQVTMMFWYRQQPGQSLTLIATANQGSEATYESGFVIDKFPISRPNLTFSTLTVSNMSPEDSSIYLCSVRRDENTEAFFGQGTRLTVV.

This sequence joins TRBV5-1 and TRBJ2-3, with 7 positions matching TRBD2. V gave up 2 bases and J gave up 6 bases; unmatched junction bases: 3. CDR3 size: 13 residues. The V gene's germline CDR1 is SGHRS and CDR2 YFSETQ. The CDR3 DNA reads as TGCGCCAGCAGCTTCCGGGGGGATGATACGCAGTATTTT. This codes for CASSFRGDDTQYF.